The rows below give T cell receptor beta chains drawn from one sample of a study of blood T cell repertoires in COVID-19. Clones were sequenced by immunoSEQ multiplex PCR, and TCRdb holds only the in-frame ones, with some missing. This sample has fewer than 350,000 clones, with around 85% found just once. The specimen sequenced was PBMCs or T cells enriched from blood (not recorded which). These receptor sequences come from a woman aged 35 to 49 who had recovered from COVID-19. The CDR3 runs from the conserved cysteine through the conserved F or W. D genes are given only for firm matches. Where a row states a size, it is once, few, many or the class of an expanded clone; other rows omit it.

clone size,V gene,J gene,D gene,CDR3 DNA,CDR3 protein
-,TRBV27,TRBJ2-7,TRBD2,TGTGCCAGCAGATTAATTGGGACTAGCGGACCCTACGAGCAGTACTTC,CASRLIGTSGPYEQYF
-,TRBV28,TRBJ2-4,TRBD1,TGTGCCAGCAGACCCCAGGGGGTAGCCAAAAACATTCAGTACTTC,CASRPQGVAKNIQYF
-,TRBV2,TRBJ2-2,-,TGTGCCAGCAGTACGGGGTACACCGGGGAGCTGTTTTTT,CASSTGYTGELFF
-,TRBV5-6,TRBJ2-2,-,TGTGCCAGCAGCTTGGGCGGGAACCTACCCGGGGAGCTGTTTTTT,CASSLGGNLPGELFF
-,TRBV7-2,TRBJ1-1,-,TGTGCCAGCAGCTTAGATTATTCGAACACTGAAGCTTTCTTT,CASSLDYSNTEAFF
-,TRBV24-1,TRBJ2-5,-,TGTGCCACCAGCGTGGGAGAGAGAGAAGAGACCCAGTACTTC,CATSVGEREETQYF
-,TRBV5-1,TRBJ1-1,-,TGCGCCAGCAGCCTCACTTGGGGCACGGCTGAAGCTTTCTTT,CASSLTWGTAEAFF
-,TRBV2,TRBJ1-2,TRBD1,TGTGCCAGCAGAAGCACAGGGGGAGGCTACACCTTC,CASRSTGGGYTF
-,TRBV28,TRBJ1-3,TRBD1,TGTGCCAGCAGTAGGACAGGCCCAAATGGAAACACCATATATTTT,CASSRTGPNGNTIYF
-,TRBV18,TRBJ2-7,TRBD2,TGTGCCAGCTCACCTCTTCGGTTCGGACTAGGCATCGAGCAGTACTTC,CASSPLRFGLGIEQYF
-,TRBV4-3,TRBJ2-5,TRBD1,TGCGCCAGCAGCCAAGAAGTGACGGGACAGGGCCGGGAGACCCAGTACTTC,CASSQEVTGQGRETQYF
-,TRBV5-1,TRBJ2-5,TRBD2,TGCGCCAGCAGCCAGCCAGAAAAACTAGCGGGGGAAGAGACCCAGTACTTC,CASSQPEKLAGEETQYF
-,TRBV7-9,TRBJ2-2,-,TGTGCCAGCAGGGTAGGCCTAGCCACCACCGGGGAGCTGTTTTTT,CASRVGLATTGELFF
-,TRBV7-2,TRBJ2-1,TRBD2,TGTGCCAGCAGCCCACTAGCGGGAGCCTACAATGAGCAGTTCTTC,CASSPLAGAYNEQFF
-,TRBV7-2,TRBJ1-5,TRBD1,TGTGCCAGCAGCTTTACAGGGGGGATTCGGCAGCCCCAGCATTTT,CASSFTGGIRQPQHF
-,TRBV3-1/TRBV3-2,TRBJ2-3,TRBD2,TGTGCCAGCAGCCGATCCGGCGGGAGTTTCCGCACAGATACGCAGTATTTT,CASSRSGGSFRTDTQYF
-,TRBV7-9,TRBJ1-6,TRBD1,TGTGCCAGCAGCTTAACAGGGGGTCACCCACCCCTCCACTTT,CASSLTGGHPPLHF
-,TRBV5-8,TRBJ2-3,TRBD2,TGTGCCAGCAGCGAGGGGACTAGCGGGATTGTCACAGATACGCAGTATTTT,CASSEGTSGIVTDTQYF
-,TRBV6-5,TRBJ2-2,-,TGTGCCAGCAGTCCCCCCGAGCACCCCGGGGAGCTGTTTTTT,CASSPPEHPGELFF
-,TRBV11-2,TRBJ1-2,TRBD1,TGTGCCAGCAGGGAGCTGGACAGGGGTAACTATGGCTACACCTTC,CASRELDRGNYGYTF
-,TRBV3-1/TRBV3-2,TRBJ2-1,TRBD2,TGTGCCAGCAGCCAGGATGGGATGGTGGGAGCGGGAGGGTCGTACAATGAGCAGTTCTTC,CASSQDGMVGAGGSYNEQFF
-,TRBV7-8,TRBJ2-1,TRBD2,TGTGCCAGCAGCTTAGTTATAGCGGGATCGTTCTACAATGAGCAGTTCTTC,CASSLVIAGSFYNEQFF
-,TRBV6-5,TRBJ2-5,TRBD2,TGTGCCAGCAGAAGATCCCCGGGACTACAAGAGACCCAGTACTTC,CASRRSPGLQETQYF
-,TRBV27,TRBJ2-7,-,TGTGCCAGCAGTCGCCAGCGGCTATCTTACGAGCAGTACTTC,CASSRQRLSYEQYF
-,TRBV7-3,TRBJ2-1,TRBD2,TGTGCCAGCAGCTCCAGCGGGAGTGGCTACAATGAGCAGTTCTTC,CASSSSGSGYNEQFF
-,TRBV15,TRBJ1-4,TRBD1,TGTGCCACCAGCAACCAACCCCGGACAGGGCACGGGGAAAAACTGTTTTTT,CATSNQPRTGHGEKLFF
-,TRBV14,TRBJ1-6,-,TGTGCCAGCAGCCAAGAGGGCAGAAAGAATTCACCCCTCCACTTT,CASSQEGRKNSPLHF
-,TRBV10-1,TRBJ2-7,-,TGCGCCAGCAGTGACCCGAATAGCGGACCCTACGAGCAGTACTTC,CASSDPNSGPYEQYF
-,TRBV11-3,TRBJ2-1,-,TGTGCCTGCTCGGCGGGATCCTACAATGAGCAGTTCTTC,CACSAGSYNEQFF
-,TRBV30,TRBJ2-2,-,TGTGCCTGGAGTGGATGGGGGAGGCAGGTTTCCGGGGAGCTGTTTTTT,CAWSGWGRQVSGELFF
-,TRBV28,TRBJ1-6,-,TGTGCCAGCAGTCCCCCCCCGGGAGCACCCCTCCACTTT,CASSPPPGAPLHF
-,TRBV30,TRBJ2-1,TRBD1,TGTGCCTGGAGTAGGGGACAGTTCTACAATGAGCAGTTCTTC,CAWSRGQFYNEQFF
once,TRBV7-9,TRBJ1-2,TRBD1,TGTGCCAGCGTTGGTTCTCCAGGGGGACTCAACGGCTACACCTTC,CASVGSPGGLNGYTF
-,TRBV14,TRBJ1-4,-,TGTGCCAGCAGCCAAGCACTGACTAAAAAACTGTTTTTT,CASSQALTKKLFF
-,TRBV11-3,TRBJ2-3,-,TGTGCCAGCAGCTTAGGACAGTCAAATACGCAGTATTTT,CASSLGQSNTQYF
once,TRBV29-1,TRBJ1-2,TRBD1,TGCAGCGCCAAAGGGGGCAGAGATGGCTACACCTTC,CSAKGGRDGYTF
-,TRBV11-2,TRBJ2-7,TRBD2,TGTGCCAGCAGCTTACGGGGGGAAGCACGACTAGCGCGATACGAGCAGTACTTC,CASSLRGEARLARYEQYF